This T cell receptor (beta chain) appears in the sequencing data of a study of T cell responses to AZD1222 COVID-19 vaccine. Study-level results: Researchers report vaccine-associated CD4 TCRs spanning spike, with dominance at 160-218 and 743-854. At baseline, seropositivity was found in only a handful of AZD1222 recipients. Variant regions that are unmutated are reportedly the target of nearly half of spike-specific TCRs.

For this clone: Its antigen is not known.

The table came from immunoSEQ multiplex PCR; TCRdb's copy has only in-frame clones and leaves some out. The sample shows over 65,000 clones, 70% to 85% of them seen only once. V dropped 3 bases and J dropped 16; count of bases not matched to a gene: 11. Germline loops: CDR1 MNHNS, CDR2 SASEGT. The CDR3 totals 13 residues. Specimen: peripheral blood, collected on day 0 of AZD1222 vaccination. The receptor's source is an adult in good health. J is TRBJ2-1 and V is TRBV6-1; 8 bases map to TRBD2. CDR3 loop: CASSENSGIPYFF. DNA of the CDR3: TGTGCCAGCAGTGAGAATAGCGGGATACCCTATTTCTTC.